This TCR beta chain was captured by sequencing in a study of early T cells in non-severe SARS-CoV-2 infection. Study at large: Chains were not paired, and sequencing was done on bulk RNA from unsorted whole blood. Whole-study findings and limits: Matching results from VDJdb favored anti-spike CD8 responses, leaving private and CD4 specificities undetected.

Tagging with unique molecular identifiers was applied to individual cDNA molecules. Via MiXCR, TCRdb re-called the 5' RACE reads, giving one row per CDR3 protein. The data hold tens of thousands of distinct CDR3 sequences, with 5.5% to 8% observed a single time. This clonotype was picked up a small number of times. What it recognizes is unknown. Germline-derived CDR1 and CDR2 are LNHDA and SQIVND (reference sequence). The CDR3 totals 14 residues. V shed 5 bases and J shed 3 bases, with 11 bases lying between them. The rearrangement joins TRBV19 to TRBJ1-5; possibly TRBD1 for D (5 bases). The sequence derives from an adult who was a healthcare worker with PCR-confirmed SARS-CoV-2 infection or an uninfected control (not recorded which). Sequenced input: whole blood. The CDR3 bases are TGTGCCAGTAGTCGATCGACAGTCAATCAGCCCCAGCATTTT. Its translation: CASSRSTVNQPQHF.